Listed below are T cell receptor beta chains from one sample, sequenced in a study of blood T cell repertoires in COVID-19. The table came from immunoSEQ multiplex PCR; TCRdb's copy has only in-frame clones and leaves some out. The table records 150,000 to 200,000 clones, roughly four fifths of them present only once. Sequencing was carried out using peripheral blood. Receptor source: a human donor with acute or convalescent COVID-19. The donor label of this sample is uncertain. Both conserved end residues are part of each CDR3. The D gene is left open where the match is weak. Clone size is given for some rows only: seen once, a few or many times, or a class if the clone is expanded.

abundance: .
j_gene: TRBJ2-1
v_gene: TRBV7-3
d_gene: TRBD1
CDR3nt: TGTGCCAGCAGCTTCGCGGGACAGGGGGCTCATGAGCAGTTCTTC
CDR3aa: CASSFAGQGAHEQFF

abundance: .
j_gene: TRBJ2-2
v_gene: TRBV7-2
d_gene: TRBD2
CDR3nt: TGTGCCAGCACCACGGGAAGCGGGAGGCTCACCGGGGAGCTGTTTTTT
CDR3aa: CASTTGSGRLTGELFF

abundance: .
j_gene: TRBJ2-2
v_gene: TRBV18
d_gene: .
CDR3nt: TGTGCCAGCTCACCACTGGCGGCGACTCAAAACACCGGGGAGCTGTTTTTT
CDR3aa: CASSPLAATQNTGELFF

abundance: .
j_gene: TRBJ2-3
v_gene: TRBV5-1
d_gene: .
CDR3nt: TGCGCCAGCAGCTTACAGACCCCTTGGAGCACAGATACGCAGTATTTT
CDR3aa: CASSLQTPWSTDTQYF

abundance: .
j_gene: TRBJ1-2
v_gene: TRBV11-2
d_gene: .
CDR3nt: TGTGCCAGCAGCTTATTAGGGGTACAGGGTAACTATGGCTACACCTTC
CDR3aa: CASSLLGVQGNYGYTF

abundance: .
j_gene: TRBJ2-3
v_gene: TRBV5-1
d_gene: .
CDR3nt: TGCGCCAGCAGCTCCGATCCTACAGGGGGAGGGACAGATACGCAGTATTTT
CDR3aa: CASSSDPTGGGTDTQYF

abundance: .
j_gene: TRBJ2-1
v_gene: TRBV7-3
d_gene: .
CDR3nt: TGTGCCAGCAGCCCCAACAGGGGGGGTGAGCAGTTCTTC
CDR3aa: CASSPNRGGEQFF

abundance: .
j_gene: TRBJ2-3
v_gene: TRBV7-2
d_gene: .
CDR3nt: TGTGCCAGCAGCTTAGGGACAGGGGGGGTAGCGGGAGGCCGGGATACGCAGTATTTT
CDR3aa: CASSLGTGGVAGGRDTQYF

abundance: .
j_gene: TRBJ1-2
v_gene: TRBV19
d_gene: TRBD1
CDR3nt: TGTGCCAGTAGTCCCAACAGGGGGGAACGATACACCTTC
CDR3aa: CASSPNRGERYTF

abundance: .
j_gene: TRBJ2-2
v_gene: TRBV19
d_gene: .
CDR3nt: TGTGCCAGTAAACTTTCGGGGGTAGACACCGGGGAGCTGTTTTTT
CDR3aa: CASKLSGVDTGELFF

abundance: .
j_gene: TRBJ2-1
v_gene: TRBV11-1
d_gene: .
CDR3nt: TGTGCCAGCAGCTTACGGGACTCGTCTAATGAGCAGTTCTTC
CDR3aa: CASSLRDSSNEQFF

abundance: once
j_gene: TRBJ2-1
v_gene: TRBV11-2
d_gene: .
CDR3nt: TGTGCCAGCAGCTCCGCCGGGACCTACAATGAGCAGTTCTTC
CDR3aa: CASSSAGTYNEQFF

abundance: once
j_gene: TRBJ1-3
v_gene: TRBV28
d_gene: .
CDR3nt: TGTGCCAGCAGTTTTGACAGCTCTGGAAACACCATATATTTT
CDR3aa: CASSFDSSGNTIYF

abundance: few
j_gene: TRBJ1-4
v_gene: TRBV6-4
d_gene: .
CDR3nt: TGTGCCAGCAGGGGGGGACGCGACGAAAAACTGTTTTTT
CDR3aa: CASRGGRDEKLFF

abundance: .
j_gene: TRBJ2-7
v_gene: TRBV30
d_gene: .
CDR3nt: TGTGCCTGGAGTGTTTCAGACGGCCCGGGGTACGAGCAGTACTTC
CDR3aa: CAWSVSDGPGYEQYF

abundance: .
j_gene: TRBJ2-7
v_gene: TRBV7-2
d_gene: TRBD2
CDR3nt: TGTGCCAGCAGCCTTGGTGGGAGGGCCCACGAGCAGTACTTC
CDR3aa: CASSLGGRAHEQYF

abundance: .
j_gene: TRBJ1-1
v_gene: TRBV5-1
d_gene: .
CDR3nt: TGCGCCAGCAGCCGAACCGGGACATTGAACACTGAAGCTTTCTTT
CDR3aa: CASSRTGTLNTEAFF

abundance: .
j_gene: TRBJ1-1
v_gene: TRBV5-1
d_gene: .
CDR3nt: TGCGCCAGCAGCTCCCCCGGACAGTACACTGAAGCTTTCTTT
CDR3aa: CASSSPGQYTEAFF

abundance: .
j_gene: TRBJ2-3
v_gene: TRBV7-9
d_gene: TRBD2
CDR3nt: TGTGCCAGCAGCGCCCGACTAGCGGGGGTGTCAGATACGCAGTATTTT
CDR3aa: CASSARLAGVSDTQYF

abundance: .
j_gene: TRBJ2-7
v_gene: TRBV13
d_gene: TRBD1
CDR3nt: TGTGCCAGCAGCCGACCCGGGACAGGGGGCTACGAGCAGTACTTC
CDR3aa: CASSRPGTGGYEQYF

abundance: .
j_gene: TRBJ1-5
v_gene: TRBV7-2
d_gene: TRBD1
CDR3nt: TGTGCCAGCAGCAGCGCAGGGGGAACGTGGGGTCAGCCCCAGCATTTT
CDR3aa: CASSSAGGTWGQPQHF

abundance: .
j_gene: TRBJ2-5
v_gene: TRBV28
d_gene: .
CDR3nt: TGTGCCAGCAGGGGAGACTCCGCCGGCCAAGAGACCCAGTACTTC
CDR3aa: CASRGDSAGQETQYF

abundance: .
j_gene: TRBJ1-4
v_gene: TRBV5-3
d_gene: .
CDR3nt: TGTGCCAGAAGCTTGGCTGCAGGGGCAACTAATGAAAAACTGTTTTTT
CDR3aa: CARSLAAGATNEKLFF

abundance: .
j_gene: TRBJ1-3
v_gene: TRBV5-1
d_gene: .
CDR3nt: TGCGCCAGCAGCTTGATGGGGGGACGCGACTCTGGAAACACCATATATTTT
CDR3aa: CASSLMGGRDSGNTIYF

abundance: .
j_gene: TRBJ1-1
v_gene: TRBV5-6
d_gene: .
CDR3nt: TGTGCCAGCAGCGTGACAGGTTGGGCGAGGATGAACACTGAAGCTTTCTTT
CDR3aa: CASSVTGWARMNTEAFF

abundance: once
j_gene: TRBJ1-2
v_gene: TRBV12-3/TRBV12-4
d_gene: TRBD1
CDR3nt: TGTGCCAGCAGAGGGACAGGGCGCTATGGCTACACCTTC
CDR3aa: CASRGTGRYGYTF

abundance: .
j_gene: TRBJ1-3
v_gene: TRBV30
d_gene: TRBD1
CDR3nt: TGTGCCTGGAGTCTCCTGACAGGGCCACGAAACACCATATATTTT
CDR3aa: CAWSLLTGPRNTIYF